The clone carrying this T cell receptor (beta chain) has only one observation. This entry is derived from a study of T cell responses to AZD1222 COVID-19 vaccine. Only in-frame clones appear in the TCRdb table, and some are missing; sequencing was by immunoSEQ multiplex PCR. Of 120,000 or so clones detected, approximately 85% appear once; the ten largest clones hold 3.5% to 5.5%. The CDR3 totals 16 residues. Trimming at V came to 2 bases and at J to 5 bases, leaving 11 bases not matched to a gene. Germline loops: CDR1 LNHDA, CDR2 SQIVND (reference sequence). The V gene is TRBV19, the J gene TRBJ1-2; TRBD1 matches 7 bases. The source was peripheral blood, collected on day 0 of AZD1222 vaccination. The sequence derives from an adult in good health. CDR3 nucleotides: TGTGCCAGTAGTATAATGCGACAGGGATCAGAGTATGGCTACACCTTC. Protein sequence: CASSIMRQGSEYGYTF.